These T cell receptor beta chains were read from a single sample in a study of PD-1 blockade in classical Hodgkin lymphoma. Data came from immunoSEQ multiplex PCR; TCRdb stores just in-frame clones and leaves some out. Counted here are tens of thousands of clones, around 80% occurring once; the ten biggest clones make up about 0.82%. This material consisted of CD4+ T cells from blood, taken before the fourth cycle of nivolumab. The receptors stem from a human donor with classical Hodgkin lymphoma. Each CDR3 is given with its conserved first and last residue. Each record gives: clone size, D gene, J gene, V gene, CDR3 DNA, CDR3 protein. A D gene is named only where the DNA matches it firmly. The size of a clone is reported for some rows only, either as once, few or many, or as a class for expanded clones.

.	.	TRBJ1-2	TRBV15	TGTGCCACCAGCAGAGAGTATAACTATGGCTACACCTTC	CATSREYNYGYTF
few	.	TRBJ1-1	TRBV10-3	TGTGCCATCAGTGGTACCGGGACTACGGGTGAAGCTTTCTTT	CAISGTGTTGEAFF
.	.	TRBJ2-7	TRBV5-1	TGCGCCAGCAGCCCACTGGGACGAAGCTACGAGCAGTACTTC	CASSPLGRSYEQYF
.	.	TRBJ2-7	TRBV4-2	TGTGCCAGCAGCCAAGATGCGGGCAGGGTGTCCTACGAGCAGTACTTC	CASSQDAGRVSYEQYF
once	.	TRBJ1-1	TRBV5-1	TGCGCCAGCAGCTTGGATAACGGATACACTGAAGCTTTCTTT	CASSLDNGYTEAFF
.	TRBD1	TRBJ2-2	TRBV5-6	TGTGCCAGCACCCGGACAGGGGTAACCGGGGAGCTGTTTTTT	CASTRTGVTGELFF
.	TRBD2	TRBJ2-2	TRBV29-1	TGCAGCGTGACTAGCGGGGGTGACACCGGGGAGCTGTTTTTT	CSVTSGGDTGELFF
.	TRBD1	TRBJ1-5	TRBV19	TGTGCCAGTAGTATGAGGACAGGGGGTTCTACGAATCAGCCCCAGCATTTT	CASSMRTGGSTNQPQHF
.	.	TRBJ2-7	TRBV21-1	TGTGCCAGCAGCAAACGGGACCCCGGGTACGAGCAGTACTTC	CASSKRDPGYEQYF
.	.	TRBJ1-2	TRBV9	TGTGCCAGCAGCGTAGCCCCCGGGGGGGGGCTTTGGGACTATGGCTACACCTTC	CASSVAPGGGLWDYGYTF
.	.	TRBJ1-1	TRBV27	TGTGCCAGCAGTCCCTTAGGACCTAACACTGAAGCTTTCTTT	CASSPLGPNTEAFF
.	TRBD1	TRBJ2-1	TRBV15	TGTGCCACCAGCATCGACAGGGGGTACAATGAGCAGTTCTTC	CATSIDRGYNEQFF
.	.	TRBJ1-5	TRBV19	TGTGCCAGTAGTATAACGGGGAATCCGGGTCAGCCCCAGCATTTT	CASSITGNPGQPQHF
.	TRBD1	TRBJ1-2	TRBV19	TGTGCCAGTAGTAACGACAGGGGTAATGACTATGGCTACACCTTC	CASSNDRGNDYGYTF
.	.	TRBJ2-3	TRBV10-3	TGTGCCATCAGTGGTATAACAGGCGACTCCACAGATACGCAGTATTTT	CAISGITGDSTDTQYF
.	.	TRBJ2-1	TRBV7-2	TGTGCCAGCAGCCCCCAAGGTGGGCTGGGGCAGTTCTTC	CASSPQGGLGQFF
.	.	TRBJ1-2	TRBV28	TGTGCCAGCAGCCCCACCAGTAGATTCTACACCTTC	CASSPTSRFYTF
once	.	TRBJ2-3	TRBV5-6	TGTGCCAGCAGCTTCGAGGGACCAGATACGCAGTATTTT	CASSFEGPDTQYF
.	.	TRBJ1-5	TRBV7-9	TGTGCCAGCAGCTCGACAGCATATCAGCCCCAGCATTTT	CASSSTAYQPQHF
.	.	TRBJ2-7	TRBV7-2	TGTGCCAGCAGCTCCCTACTCGCGGGACGCCCAATCTACGAGCAGTACTTC	CASSSLLAGRPIYEQYF
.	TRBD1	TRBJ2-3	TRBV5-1	TGCGCCAGCAGCTCGGGACAGCAAGTCACAGATACGCAGTATTTT	CASSSGQQVTDTQYF
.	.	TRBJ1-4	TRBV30	TGTGCCTGGATGGTGGGATTCGAAAAACTGTTTTTT	CAWMVGFEKLFF
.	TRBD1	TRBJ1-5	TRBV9	TGTGCCAGCAGCAAAGGGCAACAGGGGATCGTTAGCAATCAGCCCCAGCATTTT	CASSKGQQGIVSNQPQHF
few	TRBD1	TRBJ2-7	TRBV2	TGTGCCAGCAGTTTAGACAGGGGGGAGTACTACGAGCAGTACTTC	CASSLDRGEYYEQYF
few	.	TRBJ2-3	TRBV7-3	TGTGCCAGCAGCTGGGACAGCACAGATACGCAGTATTTT	CASSWDSTDTQYF
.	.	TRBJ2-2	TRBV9	TGTGCCAGCAGCGTAGGGGCTAGCGTACCCGGGGAGCTGTTTTTT	CASSVGASVPGELFF